The T cell receptor (beta chain) described here comes from a study of T-cell memory formation after mild COVID-19. Germline V gene sequence: CDR1 SGHVS, CDR2 FNYEAQ. V lost 5 bases, J lost 1 base, and 17 bases lay in between. The CDR3 covers 16 residues. TCRdb used MiXCR to reprocess the 5' RACE reads, holding one entry per CDR3 protein. Here the sample spans over 450,000 distinct CDR3 sequences, over 20% being singletons. Study-wide points: A subset of responding clones appeared in pre-infection memory, suggesting cross-reactive memory joined.

On this clonotype itself: The antigen is undetermined.

Sequencing was carried out using PBMCs or a T cell subset sorted from them (not recorded which). This rearrangement joins TRBV7-6 to TRBJ1-1, with D perhaps matching TRBD1 (6 bases). This receptor was identified in an adult woman who had mild COVID-19 (a few samples of this study predate the infection). Cell type and time point are not known. The CDR3 region has the DNA TGTGCCAGCAGCCCCCCTACAGGGTCCGCGAACACTGAAGCTTTCTTT. Amino acid sequence: CASSPPTGSANTEAFF.